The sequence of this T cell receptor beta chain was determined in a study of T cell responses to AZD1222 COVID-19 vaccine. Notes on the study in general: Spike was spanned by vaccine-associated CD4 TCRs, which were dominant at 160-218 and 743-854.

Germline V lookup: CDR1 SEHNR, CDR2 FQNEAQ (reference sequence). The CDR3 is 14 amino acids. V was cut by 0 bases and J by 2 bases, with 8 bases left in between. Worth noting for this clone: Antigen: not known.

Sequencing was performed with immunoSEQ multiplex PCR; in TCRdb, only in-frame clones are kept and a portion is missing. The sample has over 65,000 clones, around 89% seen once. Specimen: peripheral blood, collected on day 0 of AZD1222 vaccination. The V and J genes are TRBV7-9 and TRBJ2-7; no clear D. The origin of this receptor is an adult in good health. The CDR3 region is CASSLATSAYEQYF. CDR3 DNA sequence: TGTGCCAGCAGCTTAGCCACATCCGCCTACGAGCAGTACTTC.